Following are 4 T cell receptor beta chains from one sample sequenced in a study of early T cells in non-severe SARS-CoV-2 infection. TCRdb re-derived calls from the 5' RACE reads in MiXCR, one entry per CDR3 protein. This table holds some 87,000 distinct CDR3 sequences, around 13% found once. Source material: whole blood. These receptors originate from an adult who was a healthcare worker with PCR-confirmed SARS-CoV-2 infection or an uninfected control (not recorded which).

This chain links TRBV12-3 or TRBV12-4 with TRBJ1-1, with D tentatively TRBD1 (6 bases). CDR3 length: 15 amino acids. V lost 5 bases and J lost 0, with 13 bases in between. For the CDR3, the DNA is TGTGCCAGCAGTGCTCGCGGGGGCCTGAACACTGAAGCTTTCTTT. Amino acids: CASSARGGLNTEAFF.

This clonotype was counted many times. This sequence joins TRBV20-1 and TRBJ1-6; D perhaps matches TRBD1 (5 bases). V was pared by 0 bases and J by 10 bases, with 7 bases between. The CDR3 length is 12 residues. Looked up from germline, CDR1 is DFQATT and CDR2 is SNEGSKA (reference sequence). The DNA of the CDR3 is TGCAGTGCTAGAGAGGGGGACTCACCCCTCCACTTT. Its protein is CSAREGDSPLHF.

There are many counts of this clonotype. The chain couples TRBV20-1 to TRBJ1-2; 12 positions agree with TRBD1. The V gene end was trimmed by 6 bases and the J gene end by 6 bases; junction bases not matched to a gene: 11. CDR3 length equals 15 residues. The germline gives CDR1 DFQATT, CDR2 SNEGSKA (reference sequence). The CDR3 bases are TGCAGTGCCCAAAGGGGACAGGGGGCGCCGGATGGCTACACCTTC. Protein product: CSAQRGQGAPDGYTF.

In its sample, this clonotype was seen once. The V call is TRBV28, the J call TRBJ2-7; 9 positions agree with TRBD2. CDR1 is MDHEN and CDR2 is SYDVKM in the germline V gene. With V trimmed by 5 bases and J by 4 bases, 9 bases remained unmatched. The CDR3 consists of 15 residues. The CDR3 protein is CASSTISGRRYEQYF. CDR3 DNA: TGTGCCAGCAGTACCATTAGCGGGAGACGATACGAGCAGTACTTC.